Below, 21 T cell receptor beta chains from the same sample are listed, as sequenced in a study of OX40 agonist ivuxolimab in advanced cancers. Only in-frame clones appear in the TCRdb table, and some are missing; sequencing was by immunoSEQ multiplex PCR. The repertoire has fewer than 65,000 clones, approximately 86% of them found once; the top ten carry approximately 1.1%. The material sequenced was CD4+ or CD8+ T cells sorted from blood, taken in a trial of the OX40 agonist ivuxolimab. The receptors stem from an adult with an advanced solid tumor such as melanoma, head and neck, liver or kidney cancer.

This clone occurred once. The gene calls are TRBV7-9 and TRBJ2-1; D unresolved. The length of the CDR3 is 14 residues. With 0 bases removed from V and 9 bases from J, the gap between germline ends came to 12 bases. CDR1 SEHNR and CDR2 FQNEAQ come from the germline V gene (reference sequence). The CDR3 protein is CASSLAGPAGEQFF. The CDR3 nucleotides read TGTGCCAGCAGCTTAGCGGGCCCGGCCGGTGAGCAGTTCTTC.

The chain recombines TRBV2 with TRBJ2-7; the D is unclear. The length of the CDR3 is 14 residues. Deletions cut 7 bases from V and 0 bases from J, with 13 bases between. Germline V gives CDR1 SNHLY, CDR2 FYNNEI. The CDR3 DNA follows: TGTGCCAGCAAGGAAGACCACAACTCCTACGAGCAGTACTTC. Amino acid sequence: CASKEDHNSYEQYF.

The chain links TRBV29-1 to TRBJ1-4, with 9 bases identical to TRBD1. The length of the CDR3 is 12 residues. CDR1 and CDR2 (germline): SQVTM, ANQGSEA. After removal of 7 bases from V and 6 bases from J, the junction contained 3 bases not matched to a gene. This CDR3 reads CSGRDRDEKLFF. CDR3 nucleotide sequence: TGCAGCGGCCGGGACAGGGATGAAAAACTGTTTTTT.

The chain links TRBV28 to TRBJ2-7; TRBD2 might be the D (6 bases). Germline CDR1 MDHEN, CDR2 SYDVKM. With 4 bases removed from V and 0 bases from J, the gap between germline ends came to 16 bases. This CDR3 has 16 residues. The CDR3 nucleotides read TGTGCCAGCAGTTCCCCGGGGAGGCTTTCCTCCTACGAGCAGTACTTC. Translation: CASSSPGRLSSYEQYF.

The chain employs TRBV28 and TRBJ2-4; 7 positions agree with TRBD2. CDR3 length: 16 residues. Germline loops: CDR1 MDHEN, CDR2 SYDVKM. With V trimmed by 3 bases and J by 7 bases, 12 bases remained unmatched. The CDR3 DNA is TGTGCCAGCAGTTTCGGCGGGAGTTTCCTGGGGAACATTCAGTACTTC. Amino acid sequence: CASSFGGSFLGNIQYF.

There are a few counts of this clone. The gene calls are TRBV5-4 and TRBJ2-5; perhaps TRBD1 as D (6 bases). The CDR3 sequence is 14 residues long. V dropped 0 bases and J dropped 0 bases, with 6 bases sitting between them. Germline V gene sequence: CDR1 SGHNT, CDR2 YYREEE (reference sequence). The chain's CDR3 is CASSLGTDQETQYF. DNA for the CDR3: TGTGCCAGCAGCTTGGGGACAGACCAAGAGACCCAGTACTTC.

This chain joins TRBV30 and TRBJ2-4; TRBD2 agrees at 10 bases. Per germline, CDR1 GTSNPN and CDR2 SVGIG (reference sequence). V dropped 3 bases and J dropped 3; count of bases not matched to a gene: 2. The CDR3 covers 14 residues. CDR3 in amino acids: CAWSGTSVKNIQYF. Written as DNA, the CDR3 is TGTGCCTGGAGCGGGACTAGCGTCAAAAACATTCAGTACTTC. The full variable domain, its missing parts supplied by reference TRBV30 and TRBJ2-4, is SQTIHQWPATLVQPVGSPLSLECTVEGTSNPNLYWYRQAAGRGLQLLFYSVGIGQISSEVPQNLSASRPQDRQFILSSKKLLLSDSGFYLCAWSGTSVKNIQYFGAGTRLSVL.

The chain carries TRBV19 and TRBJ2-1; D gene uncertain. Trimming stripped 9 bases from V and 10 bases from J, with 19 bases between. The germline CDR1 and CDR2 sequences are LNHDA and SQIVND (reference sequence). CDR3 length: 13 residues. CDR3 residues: CASLDWNLGEQFF. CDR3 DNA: TGTGCCAGCCTTGACTGGAATTTGGGGGAGCAGTTCTTC.

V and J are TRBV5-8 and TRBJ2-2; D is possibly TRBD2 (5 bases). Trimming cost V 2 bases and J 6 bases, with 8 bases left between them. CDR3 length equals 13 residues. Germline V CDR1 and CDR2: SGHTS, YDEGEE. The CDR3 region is CASSLGSAGELFF. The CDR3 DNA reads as TGTGCCAGCAGCTTAGGGAGTGCCGGGGAGCTGTTTTTT.

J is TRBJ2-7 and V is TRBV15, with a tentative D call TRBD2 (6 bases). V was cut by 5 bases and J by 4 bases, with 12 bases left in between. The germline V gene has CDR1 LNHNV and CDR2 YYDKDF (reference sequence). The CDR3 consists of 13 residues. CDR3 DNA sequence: TGTGCCACCAGCGCGGGACTTTTATACGAGCAGTACTTC. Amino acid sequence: CATSAGLLYEQYF.

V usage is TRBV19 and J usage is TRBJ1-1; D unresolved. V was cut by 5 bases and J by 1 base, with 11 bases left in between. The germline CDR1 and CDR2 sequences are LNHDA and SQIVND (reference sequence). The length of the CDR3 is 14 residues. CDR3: CASSPYDENTEAFF. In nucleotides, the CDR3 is TGTGCCAGTAGTCCCTATGACGAGAACACTGAAGCTTTCTTT.

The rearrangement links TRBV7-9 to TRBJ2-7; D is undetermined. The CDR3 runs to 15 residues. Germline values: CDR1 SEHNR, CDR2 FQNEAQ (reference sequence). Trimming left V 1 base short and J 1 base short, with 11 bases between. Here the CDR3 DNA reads TGTGCCAGCAGCTTAGGGTGGCCCGTTTCCTACGAGCAGTACTTC. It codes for CASSLGWPVSYEQYF.

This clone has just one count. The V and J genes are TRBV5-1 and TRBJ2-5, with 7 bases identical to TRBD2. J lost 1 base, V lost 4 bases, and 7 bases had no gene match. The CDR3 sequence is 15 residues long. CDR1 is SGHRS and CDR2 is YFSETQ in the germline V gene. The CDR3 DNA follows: TGCGCCAGCAGCCTTCGAGCGGGGCGCCAAGAGACCCAGTACTTC. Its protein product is CASSLRAGRQETQYF.

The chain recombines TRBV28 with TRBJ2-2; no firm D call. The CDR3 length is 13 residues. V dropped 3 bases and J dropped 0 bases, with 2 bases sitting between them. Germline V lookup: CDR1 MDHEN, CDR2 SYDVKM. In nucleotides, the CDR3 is TGTGCCAGCAGTTTTACGAACACCGGGGAGCTGTTTTTT. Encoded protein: CASSFTNTGELFF.

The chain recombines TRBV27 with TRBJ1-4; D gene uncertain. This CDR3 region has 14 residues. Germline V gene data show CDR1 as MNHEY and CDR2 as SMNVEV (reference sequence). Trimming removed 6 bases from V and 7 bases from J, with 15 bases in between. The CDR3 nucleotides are TGTGCCAGCAGGAGCTATGATGTCGGTGAAAAACTGTTTTTT. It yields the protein CASRSYDVGEKLFF.

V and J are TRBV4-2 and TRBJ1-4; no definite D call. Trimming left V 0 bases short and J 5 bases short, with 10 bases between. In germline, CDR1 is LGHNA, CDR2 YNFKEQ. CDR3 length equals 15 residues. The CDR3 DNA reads TGTGCCAGCAGCCAAGATGGTACGGCCAATGAAAAACTGTTTTTT. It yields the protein CASSQDGTANEKLFF.

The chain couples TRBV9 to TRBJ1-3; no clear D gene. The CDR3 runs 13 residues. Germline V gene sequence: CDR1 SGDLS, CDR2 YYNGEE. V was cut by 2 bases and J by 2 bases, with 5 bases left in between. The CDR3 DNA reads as TGTGCCAGCAGCGTGTCTACTGGAAACACCATATATTTT. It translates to CASSVSTGNTIYF. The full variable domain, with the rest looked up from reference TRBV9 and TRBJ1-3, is DSGVTQTPKHLITATGQRVTLRCSPRSGDLSVYWYQQSLDQGLQFLIQYYNGEERAKGNILERFSAQQFPDLHSELNLSSLELGDSALYFCASSVSTGNTIYFGEGSWLTVV.

Here the CDR3 DNA reads TGTGCCACCACCCGCGGGGGGCGCGTGGCAGATACGCAGTATTTT. This encodes CATTRGGRVADTQYF. The chain uses TRBV19 and TRBJ2-3, with 8 bases matching TRBD2. Germline lookup yields CDR1 LNHDA and CDR2 SQIVND (reference sequence). V gave up 10 bases and J gave up 4 bases; unmatched junction bases: 13. The CDR3 is 15 residues long. Looking up the rest from reference TRBV19 and TRBJ2-3 gives the full variable domain: DGGITQSPKYLFRKEGQNVTLSCEQNLNHDAMYWYRQDPGQGLRLIYYSQIVNDFQKGDIAEGYSVSREKKESFPLTVTSAQKNPTAFYLCATTRGGRVADTQYFGPGTRLTVL.

CDR3 sequence: CASSPIRQGARRDGYTF. DNA of the CDR3: TGTGCCAGCAGCCCGATACGACAGGGGGCGCGGAGGGATGGCTACACCTTC. This rearrangement joins TRBV11-2 to TRBJ1-2; TRBD1 agrees at 10 bases. Per the germline V gene, CDR1 is SGHAT and CDR2 is FQNNGV. The CDR3 is 17 amino acids. V gave up 5 bases and J gave up 6 bases; unmatched junction bases: 15.

The CDR3 DNA sequence: TGTGCCTGGAGCGTGGGACAGGGGGACAAAAACATTCAGTACTTC. Its protein product is CAWSVGQGDKNIQYF. This chain joins TRBV30 and TRBJ2-4, with TRBD1 identical over 11 bases. Germline trimming cut 3 bases from V and 3 bases from J; bases unmatched to any gene: 4. Germline V gene sequence: CDR1 GTSNPN, CDR2 SVGIG (reference sequence). CDR3 length equals 15 residues.

CDR3 sequence: CATTGQGSANTGELFF. In nucleotides, the CDR3 is TGTGCCACCACGGGACAGGGGTCAGCGAACACCGGGGAGCTGTTTTTT. The chain joins TRBV10-3 to TRBJ2-2; 10 bases align to TRBD1. V trimming: 10 bases; J trimming: 0 bases; junction bases outside the gene matches: 8. Germline CDR1 ENHRY, CDR2 SYGVKD. The CDR3 contains 16 residues.